A selection of T cell receptor beta chains follows, all from one sample in a study of regulatory T cells in long-lasting Graves disease. From the multiplex PCR reads, TCRdb called clonotypes with MiXCR, one entry per CDR3 protein. The sample holds 200,000 to 250,000 distinct CDR3 sequences, roughly 18% seen once. Sample: peripheral blood mononuclear cells (PBMCs), taken at new diagnosis, from a patient treated with antithyroid drugs. These receptors were obtained from a female donor with Graves disease. CDR3s include the opening cysteine and the closing phenylalanine or tryptophan. Fields, in order: clone size, D gene, J gene, V gene, CDR3 DNA, CDR3 protein. The D gene is left open where the match is weak. Rows give clone size only sometimes, using once, few, many, or a class for an expanded clone.

abundance: many; d_gene: .; j_gene: TRBJ2-5; v_gene: TRBV4-1; CDR3nt: TGCGCCAGCAGCCCCTTTGGGGGAGAGACCCAGTACTTC; CDR3aa: CASSPFGGETQYF
abundance: many; d_gene: .; j_gene: TRBJ2-7; v_gene: TRBV20-1; CDR3nt: TGCAGTGCCCAGGGTAGCTACGAGCAGTACTTC; CDR3aa: CSAQGSYEQYF
abundance: .; d_gene: .; j_gene: TRBJ1-6; v_gene: TRBV7-9; CDR3nt: TGTGCCAGCAGCTTACAGGGCGGGTCACCCCTCCACTTT; CDR3aa: CASSLQGGSPLHF
abundance: many; d_gene: TRBD2; j_gene: TRBJ2-5; v_gene: TRBV24-1; CDR3nt: TGTGCCACCAGTGATTTGGGGGGGGACCAAGAGACCCAGTACTTC; CDR3aa: CATSDLGGDQETQYF
abundance: many; d_gene: .; j_gene: TRBJ1-1; v_gene: TRBV10-3; CDR3nt: TGTGCCATCAGTGATAGGGTCGGCAGCTCAGCTAACACTGAAGCTTTCTTT; CDR3aa: CAISDRVGSSANTEAFF
abundance: many; d_gene: .; j_gene: TRBJ2-5; v_gene: TRBV10-3; CDR3nt: TGTGCCATCAGGGGGACACAAGAGACCCAGTACTTC; CDR3aa: CAIRGTQETQYF
abundance: many; d_gene: TRBD2; j_gene: TRBJ2-1; v_gene: TRBV28; CDR3nt: TGTGCCAGCAGTTTTAATCTAGCGGGAGGATTTGAGCAGTTCTTC; CDR3aa: CASSFNLAGGFEQFF
abundance: many; d_gene: TRBD2; j_gene: TRBJ2-7; v_gene: TRBV3-1; CDR3nt: TGTGCCAGCAGCCAAGGGACTAGCGGCGAGCAGTACTTC; CDR3aa: CASSQGTSGEQYF
abundance: .; d_gene: TRBD1; j_gene: TRBJ2-7; v_gene: TRBV4-1; CDR3nt: TGCGCCAGCAGCCAAGAAGGGGACAGTTGGTACGAGCAGTACTTC; CDR3aa: CASSQEGDSWYEQYF
abundance: many; d_gene: .; j_gene: TRBJ2-1; v_gene: TRBV20-1; CDR3nt: TGCAGTGCTGGGGGACCTAACAATGAGCAGTTCTTC; CDR3aa: CSAGGPNNEQFF
abundance: .; d_gene: TRBD2; j_gene: TRBJ2-3; v_gene: TRBV7-9; CDR3nt: TGTGCCAGCAGCCGAGCGGGGGGAGACACAGATACGCAGTATTTT; CDR3aa: CASSRAGGDTDTQYF
abundance: many; d_gene: TRBD1; j_gene: TRBJ2-7; v_gene: TRBV30; CDR3nt: TGTGCCTGGAGTCTAGGGGGACAGGGCTACGAGCAGTACTTC; CDR3aa: CAWSLGGQGYEQYF
abundance: many; d_gene: .; j_gene: TRBJ1-1; v_gene: TRBV6-2/TRBV6-3; CDR3nt: TGTGCCAGCAGTCCCGACGCGGTGGCTTTCTTT; CDR3aa: CASSPDAVAFF
abundance: .; d_gene: TRBD1; j_gene: TRBJ2-1; v_gene: TRBV7-3; CDR3nt: TGTGCCAGCAGCTTGGGACAGGTGTACAATGAGCAGTTCTTC; CDR3aa: CASSLGQVYNEQFF
abundance: .; d_gene: .; j_gene: TRBJ1-1; v_gene: TRBV20-1; CDR3nt: TGCAGTGCTAGATCAGGGCTGAACACTGAAGCTTTCTTT; CDR3aa: CSARSGLNTEAFF
abundance: .; d_gene: TRBD2; j_gene: TRBJ2-1; v_gene: TRBV9; CDR3nt: TGTGCCAGCAGCGTAGAGGGGGCTAGCGGGAGTGGCTATGAGCAGTTCTTC; CDR3aa: CASSVEGASGSGYEQFF
abundance: many; d_gene: TRBD2; j_gene: TRBJ2-3; v_gene: TRBV19; CDR3nt: TGTGCCAGTAGTATGGTAGCGGGAGTGGATACGCAGTATTTT; CDR3aa: CASSMVAGVDTQYF
abundance: many; d_gene: .; j_gene: TRBJ1-6; v_gene: TRBV4-1; CDR3nt: TGCGCCAGCAGCCAAGACAGGGGAAATTCACCCCTCCACTTT; CDR3aa: CASSQDRGNSPLHF
abundance: many; d_gene: .; j_gene: TRBJ1-6; v_gene: TRBV19; CDR3nt: TGTGCCAGTAGGCGGGCGTCGGGTAATTCACCCCTCCACTTT; CDR3aa: CASRRASGNSPLHF
abundance: many; d_gene: TRBD1; j_gene: TRBJ2-7; v_gene: TRBV27; CDR3nt: TGTGCCAGCCGAGCTACAGGGGTCGGAACCTACGAGCAGTACTTC; CDR3aa: CASRATGVGTYEQYF
abundance: many; d_gene: TRBD1; j_gene: TRBJ1-1; v_gene: TRBV3-1; CDR3nt: TGTGCCAGCAGCCAAGGCCCGGGACAGGTCTTCTTT; CDR3aa: CASSQGPGQVFF
abundance: many; d_gene: .; j_gene: TRBJ1-2; v_gene: TRBV12-3/TRBV12-4; CDR3nt: TGTGCCAGCAGTCTAACAGGGCAGGTGGGCTACACCTTC; CDR3aa: CASSLTGQVGYTF
abundance: few; d_gene: .; j_gene: TRBJ2-1; v_gene: TRBV6-1; CDR3nt: TGTGCCAGCAGTGCCCTAGGGGGGGACAATGAGCAGTTCTTC; CDR3aa: CASSALGGDNEQFF
abundance: many; d_gene: TRBD1; j_gene: TRBJ2-5; v_gene: TRBV24-1; CDR3nt: TGTGCCACCAGTGATTTGAGGCAGGGGGCAGAGACCCAGTACTTC; CDR3aa: CATSDLRQGAETQYF
abundance: .; d_gene: .; j_gene: TRBJ2-3; v_gene: TRBV20-1; CDR3nt: TGCAGTGCTAGTCGGCCGGGACTGGGCACAGATACGCAGTATTTT; CDR3aa: CSASRPGLGTDTQYF
abundance: .; d_gene: .; j_gene: TRBJ1-1; v_gene: TRBV12-3/TRBV12-4; CDR3nt: TGTGCCCATCGGGCAGACTTGAACACTGAAGCTTTCTTT; CDR3aa: CAHRADLNTEAFF
abundance: many; d_gene: .; j_gene: TRBJ1-2; v_gene: TRBV10-3; CDR3nt: TGTGCCATCAGTGAGCCCTACGGTGGCTACACCTTC; CDR3aa: CAISEPYGGYTF
abundance: .; d_gene: .; j_gene: TRBJ1-3; v_gene: TRBV7-9; CDR3nt: TGTGCCAGCAGCCGATACAGGGAGCTCGGGGGAAACACCATATATTTT; CDR3aa: CASSRYRELGGNTIYF
abundance: many; d_gene: .; j_gene: TRBJ2-2; v_gene: TRBV7-3; CDR3nt: TGTGCCAGCAGCTCCGACAGCACCGGGGAGCTGTTTTTT; CDR3aa: CASSSDSTGELFF
abundance: .; d_gene: TRBD1; j_gene: TRBJ1-6; v_gene: TRBV12-3/TRBV12-4; CDR3nt: TGTGCCAGCAGTCGGACAGGGGAAAATAATTCACCCCTCCACTTT; CDR3aa: CASSRTGENNSPLHF
abundance: many; d_gene: .; j_gene: TRBJ1-1; v_gene: TRBV18; CDR3nt: TGTGCCAGCTCACCATCGGCCGGAGGGAACACTGAAGCTTTCTTT; CDR3aa: CASSPSAGGNTEAFF
abundance: .; d_gene: .; j_gene: TRBJ2-1; v_gene: TRBV11-2; CDR3nt: TGTGCCAGCAGCGTAGAGGGGCTGGGGCAGTTCTTC; CDR3aa: CASSVEGLGQFF
abundance: .; d_gene: TRBD2; j_gene: TRBJ2-7; v_gene: TRBV4-2; CDR3nt: TGTGCCAGCAGCCAAGGTGGCGGGGGAATTGGAGAGCAGTACTTC; CDR3aa: CASSQGGGGIGEQYF
abundance: few; d_gene: TRBD1; j_gene: TRBJ2-7; v_gene: TRBV11-2; CDR3nt: TGTGCCAGCAGCCAGCTAAGGAGACAGGGTCACGAGCAGTACTTC; CDR3aa: CASSQLRRQGHEQYF
abundance: .; d_gene: .; j_gene: TRBJ1-4; v_gene: TRBV4-3; CDR3nt: TGCGCCAGCAGCCGAGGCCGGGGAGAGGGTGAAAAACTGTTTTTT; CDR3aa: CASSRGRGEGEKLFF
abundance: many; d_gene: .; j_gene: TRBJ2-1; v_gene: TRBV6-2/TRBV6-3; CDR3nt: TGTGCCAGCAGTTATCGAATGGGAGATGAGCAGTTCTTC; CDR3aa: CASSYRMGDEQFF
abundance: many; d_gene: .; j_gene: TRBJ2-1; v_gene: TRBV9; CDR3nt: TGTGCCAGCAGCGTAGCGGGAGTAGCTCCTAATGAGCAGTTCTTC; CDR3aa: CASSVAGVAPNEQFF
abundance: many; d_gene: TRBD1; j_gene: TRBJ2-1; v_gene: TRBV7-9; CDR3nt: TGTGCCAGCAGCTTTGGACAGGGCGAATATGAGCAGTTCTTC; CDR3aa: CASSFGQGEYEQFF
abundance: few; d_gene: .; j_gene: TRBJ2-1; v_gene: TRBV12-3/TRBV12-4; CDR3nt: TGTGCCAGCAGTTTAGCGGCACCCTACAATGAGCAGTTCTTC; CDR3aa: CASSLAAPYNEQFF
abundance: once; d_gene: .; j_gene: TRBJ1-3; v_gene: TRBV12-3/TRBV12-4; CDR3nt: TGTGCCAGCAGGTTGGGACCGAATCGCTCTGGAAACACCATATATTTT; CDR3aa: CASRLGPNRSGNTIYF
abundance: many; d_gene: .; j_gene: TRBJ2-3; v_gene: TRBV20-1; CDR3nt: TGCAGTGCTAGAGATGAAGGCAGACTAACAGATACGCAGTATTTT; CDR3aa: CSARDEGRLTDTQYF